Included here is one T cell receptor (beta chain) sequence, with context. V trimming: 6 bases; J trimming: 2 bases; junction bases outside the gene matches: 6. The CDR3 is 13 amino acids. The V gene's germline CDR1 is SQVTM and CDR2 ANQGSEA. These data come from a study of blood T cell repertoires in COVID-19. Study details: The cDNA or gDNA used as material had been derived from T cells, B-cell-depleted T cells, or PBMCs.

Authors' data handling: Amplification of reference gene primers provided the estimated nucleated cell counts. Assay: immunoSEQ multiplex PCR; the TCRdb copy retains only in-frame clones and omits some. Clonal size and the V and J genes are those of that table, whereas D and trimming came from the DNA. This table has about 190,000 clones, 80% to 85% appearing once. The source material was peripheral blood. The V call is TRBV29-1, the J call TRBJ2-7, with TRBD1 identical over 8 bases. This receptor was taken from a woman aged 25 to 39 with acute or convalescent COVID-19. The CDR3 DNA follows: TGCAGCGTAACCGACAGGGGCCCCTACGAGCAGTACTTC. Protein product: CSVTDRGPYEQYF.